This T cell receptor (beta chain) was observed in a study of OX40 agonist ivuxolimab in advanced cancers. Using immunoSEQ multiplex PCR, the repertoire was profiled, and TCRdb retains in-frame clones only, with some absent. The table has tens of thousands of clones, about 86% seen once. Researchers took blood at baseline, on cycle 4 day 1, and on cycle 7 day 1. The CDR3 length is 14 residues. V was clipped by 5 bases and J by 2 bases; unmatched bases: 2. The germline V gene has CDR1 PRHDT and CDR2 FYEKMQ (reference sequence). Findings of the study overall: Some patients who did not respond also had low normalized T-cell clonal expansion.

As for this clone: Its antigen is as yet unknown.

The chain carries TRBV13 and TRBJ1-5; 8 positions match TRBD1. Sequences were derived from CD4+ or CD8+ T cells sorted from blood, sampled in a trial of the OX40 agonist ivuxolimab. The sequence derives from an adult with an advanced solid tumor such as melanoma, head and neck, liver or kidney cancer. This chain's CDR3 is CASSRGQGNQPQHF. The DNA for the CDR3 is TGTGCCAGCAGCCGGGGACAGGGCAATCAGCCCCAGCATTTT.